The T cell receptor (beta chain) under discussion was sequenced for a study of cytomegalovirus exposure and HLA in healthy donors. CDR1 is SGDLS and CDR2 is YYNGEE in the germline V gene. Germline trimming cut 5 bases from V and 5 bases from J; bases unmatched to any gene: 10. This CDR3 has 17 residues. Study-wide results and limits: Testing in vitro showed a few CMV-associated chains specific for CMV antigens.

As concerns this clone: Its antigen is unidentified.

With 60 Vbeta and 13 Jbeta primers, the PCR was carried out. The method was immunoSEQ multiplex PCR; TCRdb's version includes in-frame clones alone and lacks a portion of them. The table has under 150,000 clones, 60% to 80% seen once. Sequenced: PBMCs. The chain has TRBV9 and TRBJ2-2; 12 positions match TRBD1. The clonotype was recovered from a woman aged 25 to 39 in good health and CMV-seropositive. The CDR3 is CASREGQGARGTGELFF. The CDR3 DNA sequence: TGTGCCAGCAGAGAGGGACAGGGGGCCCGCGGGACCGGGGAGCTGTTTTTT.